This section outlines one T cell receptor (beta chain) sequence together with its context. Its antigen target is currently unknown. No base quality information exists; no much larger clone differs at one position. The immunoSEQ assay was used to generate TCR beta chain sequences from genomic DNA. The authors' analysis ran thus. CDR3 sequences that did not begin with the conserved framework cysteine at position 104 were removed manually. Clonality was calculated as one minus the normalized Shannon's Diversity Index, with values ranging from 0 (maximal diversity) to 1 (oligoclonal). Chi-squared comparison-of-proportions tests assessed whether the same CDR3 differed in frequency between samples, such as brain versus blood. Public clonotypes were identified by searching immuneACCESS, and similarity to known antiviral clonotypes was assessed with the VDJdb browser. Not all clones reach the TCRdb copy of this immuneACCESS table, which keeps in-frame sequences only. Checked studies attribute under half of the gap to unresolved V genes and leave the rest unexplained. From that table come the V and J calls and clone size; the DNA was used to work out D and trimming. This sample comprises 340,000 or so clones, about 93% of them detected only once. The top ten clones comprise about 6% of the sample.

The time point label, read with the paper, signifies: blood from clinic visit 5 months post-surgery; TSC patient then seizure free. Surgery cases with the highest brain T cell transcript signatures were selected for TCR beta chain sequencing of brain tissue and, where available, blood. Prior to surgery, the patients had been treated with at least one anti-epileptic drug. TCR-sequenced patients were children with drug-resistant epilepsy due to tuberous sclerosis complex, focal cortical dysplasia, Rasmussen encephalitis or hemimegalencephaly. The Monarch genomic DNA purification kit was used to extract bulk genomic DNA from unsorted brain tissue and whole blood. The data stem from a study of brain T cells in children with intractable seizures (dated by TCRdb to the early 2020s). A note on the overall study: Resected brain tissue from 50 or so pediatric epilepsy surgery cases was initially screened for immune gene transcripts with a NanoString immunology panel. Of the approximately 12 selected surgery cases, pre-surgery blood was also sequenced for eight, so four had brain tissue only. What the work shows at the level of the full study, not this receptor alone: Viral specificity was inferred only from CDR3 sequence similarity, and patients' HCMV serostatus was unknown. Because pre- and post-surgery blood were sequenced to different depths, clones absent from the pre-surgery sample may reflect undersampling.

CDR3 length: 13 amino acids, cysteine to phenylalanine. The sequence is cut down to CDR3 DNA, 39 bases in frame from base 1. The germline V gene sets CDR1 to ENHRY and CDR2 to SYGVKD. V drops 3 bases and J drops 6 bases, leaving 9 bases in between. The chain is made from TRBV10-3 and TRBJ1-3, with no reliable assignment of the D segment. The TCR comes from a boy under three years old with tuberous sclerosis and intractable seizures. The starting material was peripheral blood, obtained 4 to 5 months after surgery. The nucleotide sequence reads as follows: TGTGCCATCAGTGAACCATTAAAAAACACCATATATTTT. This sequence encodes CAISEPLKNTIYF.